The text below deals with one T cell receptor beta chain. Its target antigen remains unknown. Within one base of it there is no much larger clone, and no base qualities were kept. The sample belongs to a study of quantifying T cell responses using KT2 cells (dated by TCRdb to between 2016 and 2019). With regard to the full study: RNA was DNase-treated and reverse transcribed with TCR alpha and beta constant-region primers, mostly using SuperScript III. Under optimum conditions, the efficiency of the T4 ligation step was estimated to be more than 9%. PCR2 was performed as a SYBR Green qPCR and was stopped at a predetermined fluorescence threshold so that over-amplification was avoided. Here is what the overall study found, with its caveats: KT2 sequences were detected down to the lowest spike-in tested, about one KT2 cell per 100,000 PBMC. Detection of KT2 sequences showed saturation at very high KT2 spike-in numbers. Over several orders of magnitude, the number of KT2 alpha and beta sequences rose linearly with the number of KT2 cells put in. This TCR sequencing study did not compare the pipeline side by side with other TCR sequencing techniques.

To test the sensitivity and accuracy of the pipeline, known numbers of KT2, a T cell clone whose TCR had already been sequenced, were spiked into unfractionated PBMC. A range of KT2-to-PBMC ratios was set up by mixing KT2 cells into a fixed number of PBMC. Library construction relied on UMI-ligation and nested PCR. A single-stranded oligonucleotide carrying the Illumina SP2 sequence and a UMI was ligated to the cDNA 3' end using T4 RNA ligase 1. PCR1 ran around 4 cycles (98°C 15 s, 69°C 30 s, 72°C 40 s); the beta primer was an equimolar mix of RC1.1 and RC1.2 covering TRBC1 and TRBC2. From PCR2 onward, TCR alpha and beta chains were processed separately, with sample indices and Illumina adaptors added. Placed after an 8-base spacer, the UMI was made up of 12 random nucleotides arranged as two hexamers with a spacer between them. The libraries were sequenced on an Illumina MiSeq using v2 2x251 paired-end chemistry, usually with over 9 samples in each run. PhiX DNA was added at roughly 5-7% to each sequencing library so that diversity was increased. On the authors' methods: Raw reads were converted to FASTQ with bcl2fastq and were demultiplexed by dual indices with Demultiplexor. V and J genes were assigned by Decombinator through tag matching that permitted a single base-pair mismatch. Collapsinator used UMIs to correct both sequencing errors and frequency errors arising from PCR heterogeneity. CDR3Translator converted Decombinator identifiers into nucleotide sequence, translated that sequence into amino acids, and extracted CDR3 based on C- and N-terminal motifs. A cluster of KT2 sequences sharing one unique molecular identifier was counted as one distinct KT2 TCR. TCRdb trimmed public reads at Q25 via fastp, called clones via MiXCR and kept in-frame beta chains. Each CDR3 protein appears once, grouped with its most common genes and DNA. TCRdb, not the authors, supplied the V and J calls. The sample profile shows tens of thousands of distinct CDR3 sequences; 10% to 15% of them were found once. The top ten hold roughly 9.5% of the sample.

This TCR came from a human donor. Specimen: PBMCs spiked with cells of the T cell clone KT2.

The DNA is TGTGCCAGCAGTTACCGACAATTAGAGGTCAACACTGAAGCTTTCTTT. This codes for CASSYRQLEVNTEAFF. This chain joins TRBV6-6 to TRBJ1-1, with no D gene named confidently. From the germline V gene (reference sequence), CDR1 is MNHNY and CDR2 is SVGAGI. Trimming at the junction amounts to 2 bases on V and 2 bases on J, and the germline ends lie 15 bases apart. CDR3 length: 16 amino acids, cysteine to phenylalanine. CDR3 DNA is the only sequence kept; it has 48 bases, read in frame from the first base.